This note documents a single T cell receptor beta chain sequence. Profiled with immunoSEQ multiplex PCR; TCRdb holds only in-frame clones, not every one. The sample lists about 260,000 clones, roughly 83% occurring once. This entry is derived from a study of blood T cell repertoires in COVID-19. Study-level information: Samples representing acute and convalescent COVID-19 were sourced from the United States, Italy and Spain. PBMCs, B-cell-depleted T cells, or T cells provided the cDNA or gDNA that made up the material.

The V and J ends lost 2 bases and 1 base respectively, with 8 bases between them. The CDR3 covers 13 residues. CDR1 SQVTM and CDR2 ANQGSEA come from the germline V gene. Participants' reported clinical history set cohort assignment. The chain recombines TRBV29-1 with TRBJ1-1, with D possibly TRBD1 on 6 matching bases. The sequenced sample was PBMCs or T cells enriched from blood (not recorded which). This clonotype originated in a woman between 45 and 65 years old who had recovered from COVID-19. The CDR3 is CSVETGKNTEAFF. CDR3 nucleotides: TGCAGCGTTGAAACAGGGAAGAACACTGAAGCTTTCTTT.